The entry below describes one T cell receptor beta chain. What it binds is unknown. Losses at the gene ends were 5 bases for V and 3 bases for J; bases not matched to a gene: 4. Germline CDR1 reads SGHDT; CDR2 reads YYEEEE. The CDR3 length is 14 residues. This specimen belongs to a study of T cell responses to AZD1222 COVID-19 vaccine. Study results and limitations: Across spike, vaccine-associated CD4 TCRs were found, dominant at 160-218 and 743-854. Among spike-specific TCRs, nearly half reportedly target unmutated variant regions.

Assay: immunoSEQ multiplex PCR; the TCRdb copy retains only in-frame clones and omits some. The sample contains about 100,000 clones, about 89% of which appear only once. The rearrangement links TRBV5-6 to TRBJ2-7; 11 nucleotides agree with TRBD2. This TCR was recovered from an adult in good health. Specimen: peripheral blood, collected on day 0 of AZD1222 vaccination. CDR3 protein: CASRGLAANYEQYF. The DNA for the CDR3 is TGTGCCAGCAGGGGACTAGCGGCCAACTACGAGCAGTACTTC.